The 9 T cell receptor beta chains presented below share a single source sample, sequenced in a study of blood T cell repertoires in COVID-19. The table came from immunoSEQ multiplex PCR; TCRdb's copy has only in-frame clones and leaves some out. The repertoire holds 150,000 to 200,000 clones, about 80% seen once, with 20% to 25% in the top ten. Sequenced material: peripheral blood. The receptor source for this set is an elderly woman with acute or convalescent COVID-19.

This rearrangement joins TRBV5-5 to TRBJ2-1, with a tentative D call TRBD2 (5 bases). The CDR3 sequence is 14 residues long. Germline V gene data show CDR1 as SGHKS and CDR2 as YYEKEE (reference sequence). Between the trimmed V and J ends, which lost 4 bases and 4 bases, there was a span of 12 bases. Here the CDR3 reads CASSPRAIYNEQFF. The CDR3 DNA reads TGTGCCAGCAGCCCGAGGGCGATTTACAATGAGCAGTTCTTC.

This chain connects TRBV5-1 to TRBJ2-5; the match to TRBD1 covers 9 bases. The V segment lost 2 bases and the J segment 1 base; nucleotides outside the gene matches: 6. The germline V gene encodes CDR1 SGHRS and CDR2 YFSETQ. This CDR3 contains 16 residues. The CDR3 protein is CASSLLPGQGQETQYF. The CDR3 nucleotides read TGCGCCAGCAGCTTACTCCCGGGACAGGGCCAAGAGACCCAGTACTTC.

The chain joins TRBV6-6 to TRBJ1-6, with a possible D match to TRBD1 (6 bases). The ends were cut back, 5 bases at V and 8 bases at J, with 13 bases in the middle. Germline V gives CDR1 MNHNY, CDR2 SVGAGI (reference sequence). CDR3 length: 14 residues. The CDR3 DNA sequence: TGTGCCAGCAGTGAGCAGGGGATTGATTCACCCCTCCACTTT. Its protein product is CASSEQGIDSPLHF.

V usage is TRBV11-2 and J usage is TRBJ2-1, with TRBD2 identical over 8 bases. Per the germline V gene, CDR1 is SGHAT and CDR2 is FQNNGV. The CDR3 loop spans 16 amino acids. Trimming cost V 5 bases and J 5 bases; bases outside gene matches: 11. This CDR3 is CASSLSVAGPNNEQFF. The DNA for the CDR3 is TGTGCCAGCAGCCTATCAGTAGCGGGACCGAACAATGAGCAGTTCTTC.

A few counts support this clone. The chain combines TRBV5-1 with TRBJ1-4; TRBD1 is a possible D gene (5 bases). CDR3 length: 15 amino acids. With 0 bases removed from V and 0 bases from J, the gap between germline ends came to 6 bases. Germline V lookup: CDR1 SGHRS, CDR2 YFSETQ. In nucleotides, the CDR3 is TGCGCCAGCAGCTTGGAAGGGGCAACTAATGAAAAACTGTTTTTT. Protein sequence: CASSLEGATNEKLFF.

This chain connects TRBV4-1 to TRBJ2-2; TRBD1 matches 7 bases. Per the germline V gene, CDR1 is MGHRA and CDR2 is YSYEKL. This CDR3 spans 16 amino acids. Trimming removed 1 base from V and 0 bases from J; junction bases left unmatched: 2. The CDR3 sequence is CASSQVGTANTGELFF. CDR3 in DNA: TGCGCCAGCAGCCAAGTGGGGACAGCGAACACCGGGGAGCTGTTTTTT.

V gene TRBV3-1 (or the pseudogene TRBV3-2) combines with J gene TRBJ1-2; D might be TRBD1 (5 bases). Per the germline V gene, CDR1 is LGHDT and CDR2 is YNNKEL (reference sequence). The CDR3 contains 14 residues. V lost 0 bases to trimming and J lost 7 bases, with 12 bases between them. In DNA form, the CDR3 reads TGTGCCAGCAGCCAAGAAGCGTACGGGGGTGGCTACACCTTC. It encodes CASSQEAYGGGYTF.

V gene TRBV15 combines with J gene TRBJ2-3; D remains unclear. CDR3 length equals 14 residues. The V end lost 0 bases, the J end lost 7 bases, and 11 bases lay between the germline ends. Germline CDR1 LNHNV, CDR2 YYDKDF (reference sequence). CDR3 nucleotide sequence: TGTGCCACCAGCAGAGAGGGCAGCCTCAATACGCAGTATTTT. Residues: CATSREGSLNTQYF.

J is TRBJ2-5 and V is TRBV11-2; 7 nucleotides align to TRBD2. This CDR3 is 13 amino acids long. Germline assignment: CDR1 SGHAT and CDR2 FQNNGV. The V and J ends lost 4 bases and 1 base, in that order; junction bases with no gene match: 0. The CDR3 DNA follows: TGTGCCAGCAGCTCTAGCGGCCAAGAGACCCAGTACTTC. It codes for CASSSSGQETQYF.